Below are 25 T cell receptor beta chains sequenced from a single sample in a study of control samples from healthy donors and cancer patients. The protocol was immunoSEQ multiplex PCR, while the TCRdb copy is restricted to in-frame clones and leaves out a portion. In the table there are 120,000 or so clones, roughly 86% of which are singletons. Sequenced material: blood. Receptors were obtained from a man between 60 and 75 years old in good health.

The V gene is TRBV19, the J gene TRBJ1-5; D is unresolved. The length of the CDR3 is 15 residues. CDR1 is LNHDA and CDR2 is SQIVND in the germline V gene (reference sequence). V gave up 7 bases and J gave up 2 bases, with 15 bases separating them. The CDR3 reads CASTDSGGGNQPQHF. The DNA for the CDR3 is TGTGCCAGTACCGACTCAGGTGGTGGCAATCAGCCCCAGCATTTT. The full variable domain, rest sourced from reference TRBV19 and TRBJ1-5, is DGGITQSPKYLFRKEGQNVTLSCEQNLNHDAMYWYRQDPGQGLRLIYYSQIVNDFQKGDIAEGYSVSREKKESFPLTVTSAQKNPTAFYLCASTDSGGGNQPQHFGDGTRLSIL.

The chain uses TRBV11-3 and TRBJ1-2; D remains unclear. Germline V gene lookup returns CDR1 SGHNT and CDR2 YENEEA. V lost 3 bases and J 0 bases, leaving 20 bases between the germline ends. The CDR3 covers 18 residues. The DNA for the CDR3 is TGTGCCAGCAGCTTTCAAACGACAAGTTTTACCTCTAACTATGGCTACACCTTC. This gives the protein CASSFQTTSFTSNYGYTF.

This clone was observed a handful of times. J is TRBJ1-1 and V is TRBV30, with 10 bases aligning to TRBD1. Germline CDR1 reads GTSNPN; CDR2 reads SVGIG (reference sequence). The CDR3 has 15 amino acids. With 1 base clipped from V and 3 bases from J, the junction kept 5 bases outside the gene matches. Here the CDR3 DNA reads TGTGCCTGGAGTGCGGTCGGGACAGGGGACACTGAAGCTTTCTTT. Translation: CAWSAVGTGDTEAFF.

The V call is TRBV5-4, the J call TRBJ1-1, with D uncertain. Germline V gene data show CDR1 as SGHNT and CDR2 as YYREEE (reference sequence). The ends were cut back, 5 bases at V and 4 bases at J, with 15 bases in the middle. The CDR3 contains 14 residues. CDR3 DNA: TGTGCCAGCAGGCTTGGCGGGTCATTCACTGAAGCTTTCTTT. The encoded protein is CASRLGGSFTEAFF.

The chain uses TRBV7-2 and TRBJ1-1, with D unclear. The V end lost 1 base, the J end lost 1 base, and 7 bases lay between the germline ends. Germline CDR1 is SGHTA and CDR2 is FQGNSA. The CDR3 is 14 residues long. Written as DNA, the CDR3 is TGTGCCAGCAGCTTAGGTATAACGAACACTGAAGCTTTCTTT. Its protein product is CASSLGITNTEAFF.

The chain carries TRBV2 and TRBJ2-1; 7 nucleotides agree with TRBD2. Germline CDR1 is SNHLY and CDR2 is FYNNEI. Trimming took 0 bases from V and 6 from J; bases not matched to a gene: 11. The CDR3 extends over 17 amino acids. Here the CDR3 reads CASSEALLASVINEQFF. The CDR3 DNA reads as TGTGCCAGCAGTGAAGCGCTACTAGCGAGCGTAATCAATGAGCAGTTCTTC.

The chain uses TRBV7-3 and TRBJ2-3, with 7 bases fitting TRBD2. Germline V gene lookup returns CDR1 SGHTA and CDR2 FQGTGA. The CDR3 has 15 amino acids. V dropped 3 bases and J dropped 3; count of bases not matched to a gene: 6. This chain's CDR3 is CASSFQAGWTDTQYF. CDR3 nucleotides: TGTGCCAGCAGCTTCCAAGCGGGGTGGACAGATACGCAGTATTTT.

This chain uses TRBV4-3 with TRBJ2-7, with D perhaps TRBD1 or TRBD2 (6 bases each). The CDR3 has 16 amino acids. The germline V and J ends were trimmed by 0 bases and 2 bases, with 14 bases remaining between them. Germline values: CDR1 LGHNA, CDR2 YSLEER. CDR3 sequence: CASSQDRSGATYEQYF. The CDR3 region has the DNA TGCGCCAGCAGCCAAGATCGTTCGGGGGCGACCTACGAGCAGTACTTC.

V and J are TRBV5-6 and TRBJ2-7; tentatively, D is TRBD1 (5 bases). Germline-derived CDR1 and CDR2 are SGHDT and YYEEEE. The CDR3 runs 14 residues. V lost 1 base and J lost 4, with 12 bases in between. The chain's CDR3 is CASSLRLREYEQYF. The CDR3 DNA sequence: TGTGCCAGCAGCTTGCGCCTCAGGGAATACGAGCAGTACTTC.

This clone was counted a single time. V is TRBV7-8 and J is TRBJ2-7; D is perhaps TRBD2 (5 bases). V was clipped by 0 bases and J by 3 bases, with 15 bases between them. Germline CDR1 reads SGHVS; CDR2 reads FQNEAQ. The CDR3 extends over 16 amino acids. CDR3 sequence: CASSLALGSVGYEQYF. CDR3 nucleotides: TGTGCCAGCAGCTTAGCGCTAGGGAGCGTAGGCTACGAGCAGTACTTC.

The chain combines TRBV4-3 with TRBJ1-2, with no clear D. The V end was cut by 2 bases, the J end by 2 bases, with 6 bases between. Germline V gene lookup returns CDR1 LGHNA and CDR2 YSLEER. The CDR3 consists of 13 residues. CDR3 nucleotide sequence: TGCGCCAGCAGCCAAACGGGGAACTATGGCTACACCTTC. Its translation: CASSQTGNYGYTF.

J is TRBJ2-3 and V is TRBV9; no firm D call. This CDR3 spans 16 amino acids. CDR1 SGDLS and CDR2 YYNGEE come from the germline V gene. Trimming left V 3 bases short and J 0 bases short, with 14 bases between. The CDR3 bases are TGTGCCAGCAGCGCGAGTTCGGGCTTTAGCACAGATACGCAGTATTTT. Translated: CASSASSGFSTDTQYF. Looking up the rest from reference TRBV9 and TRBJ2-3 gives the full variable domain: DSGVTQTPKHLITATGQRVTLRCSPRSGDLSVYWYQQSLDQGLQFLIQYYNGEERAKGNILERFSAQQFPDLHSELNLSSLELGDSALYFCASSASSGFSTDTQYFGPGTRLTVL.

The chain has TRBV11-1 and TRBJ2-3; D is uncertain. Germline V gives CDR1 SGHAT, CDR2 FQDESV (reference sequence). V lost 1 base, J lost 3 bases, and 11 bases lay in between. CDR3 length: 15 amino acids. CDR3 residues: CASSLDPGGTDTQYF. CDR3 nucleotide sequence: TGTGCCAGCAGCTTAGACCCCGGTGGTACAGATACGCAGTATTTT.

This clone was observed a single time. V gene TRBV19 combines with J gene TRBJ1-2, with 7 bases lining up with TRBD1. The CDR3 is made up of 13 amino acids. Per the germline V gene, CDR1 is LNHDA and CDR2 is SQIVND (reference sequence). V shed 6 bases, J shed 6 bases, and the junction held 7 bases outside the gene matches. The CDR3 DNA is TGTGCCAGTAGAAAGACAGGGACTAATGGCTACACCTTC. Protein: CASRKTGTNGYTF.

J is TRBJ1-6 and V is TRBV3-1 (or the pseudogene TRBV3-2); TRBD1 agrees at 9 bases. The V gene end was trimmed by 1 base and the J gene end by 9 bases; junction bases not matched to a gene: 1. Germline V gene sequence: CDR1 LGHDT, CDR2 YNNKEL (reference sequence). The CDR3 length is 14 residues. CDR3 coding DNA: TGTGCCAGCAGCCAAGGGACAGGGGTTTCACCCCTCCACTTT. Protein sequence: CASSQGTGVSPLHF.

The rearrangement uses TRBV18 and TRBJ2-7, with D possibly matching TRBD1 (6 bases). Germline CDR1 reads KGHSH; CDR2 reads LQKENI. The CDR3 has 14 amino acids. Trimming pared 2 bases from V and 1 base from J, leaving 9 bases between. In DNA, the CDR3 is TGTGCCAGCTCACCAATTCAGGGGTCCTACGAGCAGTACTTC. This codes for CASSPIQGSYEQYF.

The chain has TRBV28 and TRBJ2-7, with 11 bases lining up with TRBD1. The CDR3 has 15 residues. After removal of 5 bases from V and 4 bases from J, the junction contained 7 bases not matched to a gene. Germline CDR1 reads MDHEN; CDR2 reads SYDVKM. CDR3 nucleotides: TGTGCCAGCAGTCCACCGGACAGGGGGCTGTACGAGCAGTACTTC. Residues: CASSPPDRGLYEQYF.

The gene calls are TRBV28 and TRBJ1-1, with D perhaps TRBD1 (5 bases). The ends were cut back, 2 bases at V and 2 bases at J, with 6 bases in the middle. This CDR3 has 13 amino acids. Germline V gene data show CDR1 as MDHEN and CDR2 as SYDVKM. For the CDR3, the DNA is TGTGCCAGCAGTTTAAGGGGAAACACTGAAGCTTTCTTT. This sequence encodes CASSLRGNTEAFF.

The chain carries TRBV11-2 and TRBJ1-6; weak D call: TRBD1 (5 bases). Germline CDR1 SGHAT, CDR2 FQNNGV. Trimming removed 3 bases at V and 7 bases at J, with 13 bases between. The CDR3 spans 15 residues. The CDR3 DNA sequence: TGTGCCAGCAGCTTGGGGGGGGTTGGGAATTCACCCCTCCACTTT. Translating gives CASSLGGVGNSPLHF. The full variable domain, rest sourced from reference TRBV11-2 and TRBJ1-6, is EAGVAQSPRYKIIEKRQSVAFWCNPISGHATLYWYQQILGQGPKLLIQFQNNGVVDDSQLPKDRFSAERLKGVDSTLKIQPAKLEDSAVYLCASSLGGVGNSPLHFGNGTRLTVT.

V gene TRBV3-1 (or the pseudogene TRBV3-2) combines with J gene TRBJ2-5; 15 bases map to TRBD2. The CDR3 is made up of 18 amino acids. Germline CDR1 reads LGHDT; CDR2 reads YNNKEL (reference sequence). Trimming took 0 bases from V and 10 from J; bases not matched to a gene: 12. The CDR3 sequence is CASSQDQFGTSGGTNQYF. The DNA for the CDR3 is TGTGCCAGCAGCCAAGATCAGTTTGGGACTAGCGGGGGGACAAACCAGTACTTC.

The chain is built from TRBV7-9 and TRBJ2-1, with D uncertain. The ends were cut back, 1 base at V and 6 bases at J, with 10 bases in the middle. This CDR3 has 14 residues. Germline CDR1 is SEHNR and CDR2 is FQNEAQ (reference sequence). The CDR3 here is CASSLEAQTNEQFF. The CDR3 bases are TGTGCCAGCAGCTTAGAGGCTCAAACCAATGAGCAGTTCTTC.

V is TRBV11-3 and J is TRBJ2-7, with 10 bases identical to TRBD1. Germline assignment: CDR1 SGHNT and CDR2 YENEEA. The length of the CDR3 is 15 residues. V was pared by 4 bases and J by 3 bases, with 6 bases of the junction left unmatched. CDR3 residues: CASSWSGTGDYEQYF. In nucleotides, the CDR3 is TGTGCCAGCAGCTGGTCCGGGACAGGGGACTACGAGCAGTACTTC.

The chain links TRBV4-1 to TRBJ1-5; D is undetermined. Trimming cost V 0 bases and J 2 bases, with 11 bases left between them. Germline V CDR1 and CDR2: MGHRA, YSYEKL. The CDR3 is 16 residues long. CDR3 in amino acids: CASSQERGSGNQPQHF. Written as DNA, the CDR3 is TGCGCCAGCAGCCAAGAGCGGGGATCGGGCAATCAGCCCCAGCATTTT.

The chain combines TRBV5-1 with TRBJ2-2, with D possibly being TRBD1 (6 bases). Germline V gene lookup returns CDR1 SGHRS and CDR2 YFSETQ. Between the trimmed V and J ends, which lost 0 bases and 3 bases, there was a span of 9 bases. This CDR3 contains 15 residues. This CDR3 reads CASSLGDKYTGELFF. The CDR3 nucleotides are TGCGCCAGCAGCTTGGGGGACAAATACACCGGGGAGCTGTTTTTT. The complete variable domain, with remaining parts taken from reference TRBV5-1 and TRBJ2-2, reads KAGVTQTPRYLIKTRGQQVTLSCSPISGHRSVSWYQQTPGQGLQFLFEYFSETQRNKGNFPGRFSGRQFSNSRSEMNVSTLELGDSALYLCASSLGDKYTGELFFGEGSRLTVL.

The CDR3: CAWSPRAHGNQPQHF. In DNA form, the CDR3 reads TGTGCCTGGAGTCCGCGGGCGCACGGCAATCAGCCCCAGCATTTT. The genes are TRBV30 and TRBJ1-5; D uncertain. Germline V CDR1 and CDR2: GTSNPN, SVGIG (reference sequence). This CDR3 is 15 amino acids long. With 2 bases removed from V and 2 bases from J, the gap between germline ends came to 13 bases.